The 20 T cell receptor beta chains below all came from one sample that was sequenced in a study of blood T cell repertoires in COVID-19. TCRdb keeps only in-frame clones here, not all; method: immunoSEQ multiplex PCR. The sample includes 400,000 or so clones, about 90% seen only once; the top ten take more than 0.55%. Sequencing was carried out using PBMCs or T cells enriched from blood (not recorded which). The receptors stem from a man between 18 and 29 years old who had recovered from COVID-19.

V and J are TRBV10-3 and TRBJ1-6; 7 nucleotides agree with TRBD1. Germline-derived CDR1 and CDR2 are ENHRY and SYGVKD. J was trimmed by 7 bases and V by 5 bases; bases with no gene match: 11. This CDR3 has 16 amino acids. The CDR3 protein is CAISRGGTANNSPLHF. Here the CDR3 DNA reads TGTGCCATCAGTAGAGGTGGGACAGCAAACAATTCACCCCTCCACTTT.

V and J are TRBV5-6 and TRBJ1-1; 7 bases are a match to TRBD1. Germline values: CDR1 SGHDT, CDR2 YYEEEE. With V trimmed by 4 bases and J by 6 bases, 15 bases remained unmatched. CDR3 length: 16 amino acids. CDR3 loop: CASSLSGAGGFSEAFF. For the CDR3, the DNA is TGTGCCAGCAGCCTGTCCGGGGCAGGGGGATTCTCTGAAGCTTTCTTT.

The CDR3 bases are TGTGCCAGCAGCCCGGGACAGGGGGGTAATCAGCCCCAGCATTTT. This translates into CASSPGQGGNQPQHF. The rearrangement joins TRBV3-1 (or the pseudogene TRBV3-2) to TRBJ1-5; TRBD1 matches at 11 bases. CDR3 size: 15 residues. Germline CDR1 is LGHDT and CDR2 is YNNKEL (reference sequence). The V and J ends lost 4 bases and 4 bases, in that order; junction bases with no gene match: 3.

This chain uses TRBV18 with TRBJ2-3; D uncertain. There are 13 residues in the CDR3. The V gene lost 5 bases and the J gene lost 3 bases, with 9 bases spanning the gap. Germline CDR1 is KGHSH and CDR2 is LQKENI. CDR3 coding DNA: TGTGCCAGCTCATCCCCAGGAACAGATACGCAGTATTTT. Encoded protein: CASSSPGTDTQYF.

The chain recombines TRBV6-4 with TRBJ1-4; possibly TRBD1 for D (6 bases). The V gene's germline CDR1 is MRHNA and CDR2 SNTAGT. V dropped 7 bases and J dropped 7 bases, with 16 bases sitting between them. This CDR3 spans 14 amino acids. The CDR3 region is CASKDSARGEKLFF. In nucleotides, the CDR3 is TGTGCCAGCAAGGACAGCGCGAGGGGTGAAAAACTGTTTTTT.

This sequence joins TRBV4-2 and TRBJ1-4, with no clear D. CDR1 is LGHNA, CDR2 YNFKEQ, per germline. V lost 0 bases to trimming and J lost 8 bases, with 16 bases between them. This CDR3 is 16 amino acids long. Here the CDR3 DNA reads TGTGCCAGCAGCCAAGATATGGACGGGAGCTACGAAAAACTGTTTTTT. Translating it yields CASSQDMDGSYEKLFF.

The chain joins TRBV11-2 to TRBJ1-6, with D uncertain. This CDR3 region has 17 residues. V was cut by 6 bases and J by 0 bases, with 15 bases left in between. The V gene's germline CDR1 is SGHAT and CDR2 FQNNGV. CDR3 sequence (DNA): TGTGCCAGCAGTAGCGGCTTCCCCAACTCCTATAATTCACCCCTCCACTTT. It codes for CASSSGFPNSYNSPLHF.

V and J are TRBV7-3 and TRBJ1-2; D is ambiguous. The CDR3 extends over 15 amino acids. Germline V lookup: CDR1 SGHTA, CDR2 FQGTGA. The germline V and J ends were trimmed by 1 base and 2 bases, with 11 bases remaining between them. The CDR3 coding sequence is TGTGCCAGCAGCTTAATTGGGCAGTCCAACTATGGCTACACCTTC. This translates into CASSLIGQSNYGYTF.

The V gene is TRBV27, the J gene TRBJ2-3; 10 bases line up with TRBD2. The length of the CDR3 is 16 residues. The ends lost 5 bases at V and 0 bases at J; junction bases unmatched: 5. The germline gives CDR1 MNHEY, CDR2 SMNVEV (reference sequence). CDR3 region: CASSTLAGESTDTQYF. DNA for the CDR3: TGTGCCAGCAGTACCCTAGCGGGGGAAAGCACAGATACGCAGTATTTT.

This chain joins TRBV4-2 and TRBJ2-1; 11 bases are a match to TRBD2. This CDR3 has 15 amino acids. V lost 6 bases, J lost 6 bases, and 7 bases stayed unmatched. Germline V lookup: CDR1 LGHNA, CDR2 YNFKEQ. This chain's CDR3 is CASRTGTSGPNEQFF. For the CDR3, the DNA is TGTGCCAGCAGGACCGGGACTAGCGGCCCCAATGAGCAGTTCTTC.

The chain carries TRBV5-4 and TRBJ2-7; 9 positions match TRBD2. J lost 4 bases, V lost 3 bases, and 2 bases had no gene match. The CDR3 runs to 13 residues. Germline values: CDR1 SGHNT, CDR2 YYREEE (reference sequence). CDR3 nucleotides: TGTGCCAGCAGCTCGACTAGCGGATACGAGCAGTACTTC. Translation gives CASSSTSGYEQYF.

The CDR3 nucleotides read TGCAGCGTTTATGATCCTCCGGGACAGGGGGCGTATCGGTTGTACACTGAAGCTTTCTTT. It codes for CSVYDPPGQGAYRLYTEAFF. V is TRBV29-1 and J is TRBJ1-1; 12 nucleotides align to TRBD1. The V gene's germline CDR1 is SQVTM and CDR2 ANQGSEA. V was clipped by 5 bases and J by 3 bases; unmatched bases: 22. The CDR3 loop spans 20 amino acids.

The J gene is TRBJ1-1, the V gene TRBV5-4; the match to TRBD1 covers 11 bases. Germline loops: CDR1 SGHNT, CDR2 YYREEE (reference sequence). Germline trimming cut 4 bases from V and 5 bases from J; bases unmatched to any gene: 4. This CDR3 comprises 14 residues. The CDR3 here is CASSPGQGGTEAFF. As DNA, the CDR3 is TGTGCCAGCAGCCCGGGACAGGGGGGGACTGAAGCTTTCTTT.

The chain is built from TRBV12-5 and TRBJ1-4, with TRBD1 as a possible D gene (5 bases). Germline V gene lookup returns CDR1 LGHNT and CDR2 FRNRAP. V lost 1 base and J lost 11, with 8 bases in between. The CDR3 consists of 12 residues. The CDR3 reads CASGLAAGKLFF. The CDR3 DNA reads as TGTGCTAGTGGTTTGGCCGCAGGGAAACTGTTTTTT.

This clone was seen a single time. The V call is TRBV5-4, the J call TRBJ2-1; the D gene is possibly TRBD2 (6 bases). CDR3 size: 14 residues. Trimming cost V 0 bases and J 6 bases, with 10 bases left between them. Per germline, CDR1 SGHNT and CDR2 YYREEE (reference sequence). CDR3 in amino acids: CASSLGLDFNEQFF. Written as DNA, the CDR3 is TGTGCCAGCAGCTTGGGACTAGATTTCAATGAGCAGTTCTTC. Supplemented by reference TRBV5-4 and TRBJ2-1, the full variable domain reads ETGVTQSPTHLIKTRGQQVTLRCSSQSGHNTVSWYQQALGQGPQFIFQYYREEENGRGNFPPRFSGLQFPNYSSELNVNALELDDSALYLCASSLGLDFNEQFFGPGTRLTVL.

This chain links TRBV19 with TRBJ1-5, with D uncertain. Germline CDR1 reads LNHDA; CDR2 reads SQIVND (reference sequence). The V and J ends lost 3 bases and 7 bases respectively, with 10 bases between them. The CDR3 is 13 residues long. CDR3 in amino acids: CASSIRERQPQHF. CDR3 DNA: TGTGCCAGTAGTATCCGGGAGAGGCAGCCCCAGCATTTT.

The chain joins TRBV7-9 to TRBJ2-7; D is possibly TRBD1 (6 bases). V lost 6 bases and J 6 bases, leaving 12 bases between the germline ends. Looked up from germline, CDR1 is SEHNR and CDR2 is FQNEAQ (reference sequence). The CDR3 consists of 12 residues. The CDR3 loop reads CASSSTGPEQYF. The CDR3 DNA reads as TGTGCCAGCAGTTCTACAGGGCCCGAGCAGTACTTC.

This chain connects TRBV5-1 to TRBJ1-1; TRBD1 matches 7 bases. The CDR3 sequence is 15 residues long. Germline CDR1 SGHRS, CDR2 YFSETQ. Trimming took 4 bases from V and 3 from J; bases not matched to a gene: 9. CDR3 amino acids: CASSLTGAGYTEAFF. The CDR3 DNA sequence: TGCGCCAGCAGCCTAACAGGGGCAGGTTACACTGAAGCTTTCTTT.

The chain is built from TRBV29-1 and TRBJ1-1; TRBD1 aligns across 8 bases. The germline V gene has CDR1 SQVTM and CDR2 ANQGSEA. Trimming removed 7 bases from V and 4 bases from J; junction bases left unmatched: 5. The CDR3 length is 12 residues. The CDR3 is CSATGGSTEAFF. The CDR3 DNA reads TGCAGCGCTACAGGGGGGTCCACTGAAGCTTTCTTT.

Comment on this clone: This sample includes further DNA sequences coding for the same CDR3. The chain combines TRBV5-1 with TRBJ1-2, with TRBD1 identical over 7 bases. Germline V lookup: CDR1 SGHRS, CDR2 YFSETQ. The junction had 3 bases not matched to a gene; V was cut back by 4 bases and J by 0 bases. The CDR3 consists of 14 residues. The CDR3 DNA follows: TGCGCCAGCAGCCTAGGGACAGCTAACTATGGCTACACCTTC. Translation gives CASSLGTANYGYTF.